A single sample is the source of the 32 T cell receptor beta chains below, sequenced in a study of cytomegalovirus exposure and HLA in healthy donors. A multiplex PCR was run with 60 Vbeta primers and 13 Jbeta primers. Profiled with immunoSEQ multiplex PCR; TCRdb holds only in-frame clones, not every one. The sample has over 120,000 clones, around 74% seen once. Sequenced material: PBMCs. The receptor set was obtained from a man younger than 35 in good health and CMV-seropositive.

The V gene is TRBV19, the J gene TRBJ1-4; TRBD1 aligns across 9 bases. CDR3 length equals 14 residues. Germline loops: CDR1 LNHDA, CDR2 SQIVND (reference sequence). Germline trimming cut 7 bases from V and 9 bases from J; bases unmatched to any gene: 9. The CDR3 protein is CASNRQGEGKKLFF. The DNA for the CDR3 is TGTGCCAGTAATCGACAGGGGGAAGGAAAAAAACTGTTTTTT.

CDR3 sequence (DNA): TGTGCCAGCAGCCCGACCGAGGAAGACTATGGCTACACCTTC. The encoded protein is CASSPTEEDYGYTF. The V gene is TRBV5-6, the J gene TRBJ1-2; D is unclear. The CDR3 has 14 amino acids. The V gene's germline CDR1 is SGHDT and CDR2 YYEEEE. Trimming pared 4 bases from V and 3 bases from J, leaving 13 bases between.

This chain links TRBV5-4 with TRBJ1-5; weak D call: TRBD1 (6 bases). Germline-derived CDR1 and CDR2 are SGHNT and YYREEE (reference sequence). The CDR3 is made up of 16 amino acids. Trimming cost V 0 bases and J 2 bases, with 12 bases left between them. Written as DNA, the CDR3 is TGTGCCAGCAGCTTGGGGGGCGGGGGCGGCAATCAGCCCCAGCATTTT. It is translated as CASSLGGGGGNQPQHF.

This clone showed up just a few times. CDR3 amino acids: CASSVVGGLEQFF. As DNA, the CDR3 is TGTGCCAGCAGCGTAGTAGGGGGCCTTGAGCAGTTCTTC. The chain couples TRBV9 to TRBJ2-1; 7 bases agree with TRBD1. The junction had 3 bases not matched to a gene; V was cut back by 0 bases and J by 9 bases. From germline, CDR1 is SGDLS and CDR2 YYNGEE. This CDR3 comprises 13 residues.

The V and J genes are TRBV7-8 and TRBJ2-2; 7 positions agree with TRBD2. Germline trimming cut 4 bases from V and 5 bases from J; bases unmatched to any gene: 7. Per the germline V gene, CDR1 is SGHVS and CDR2 is FQNEAQ. The CDR3 contains 15 residues. The CDR3 loop is CASSSGASGTGELFF. Written as DNA, the CDR3 is TGTGCCAGCAGCTCCGGGGCTAGCGGAACCGGGGAGCTGTTTTTT.

The chain is built from TRBV10-2 and TRBJ1-2; tentatively, D is TRBD1 (6 bases). The V end lost 7 bases, the J end lost 4 bases, and 19 bases lay between the germline ends. Germline assignment: CDR1 WSHSY and CDR2 SAAADI. The CDR3 consists of 15 residues. In nucleotides, the CDR3 is TGCGCCAGCACCCGGGGGGCAGGGAGAAGCTATGGCTACACCTTC. This translates into CASTRGAGRSYGYTF.

CDR3 amino acids: CASSLSSRVGYGYTF. In nucleotides, the CDR3 is TGTGCCAGCAGTTTATCGTCCAGGGTAGGCTATGGCTACACCTTC. J is TRBJ1-2 and V is TRBV27; D perhaps matches TRBD1 (5 bases). The V end was cut by 0 bases, the J end by 4 bases, with 12 bases between. This CDR3 is built from 15 residues. The germline V gene encodes CDR1 MNHEY and CDR2 SMNVEV (reference sequence).

This chain connects TRBV2 to TRBJ2-7, with a tentative D call TRBD2 (5 bases). The CDR3 has 14 amino acids. Between the trimmed V and J ends, which lost 4 bases and 7 bases, there was a span of 17 bases. Germline V lookup: CDR1 SNHLY, CDR2 FYNNEI. The CDR3 loop reads CASSAYTGIGEQYF. The CDR3 bases are TGTGCCAGCAGTGCCTATACGGGGATCGGGGAGCAGTACTTC.

The J gene is TRBJ1-4, the V gene TRBV29-1, with D perhaps TRBD1 (5 bases). The CDR3 is made up of 13 amino acids. Trimming stripped 7 bases from V and 7 bases from J, with 16 bases between. Germline CDR1 SQVTM, CDR2 ANQGSEA. The CDR3 here is CSARPNRGEKLFF. Here the CDR3 DNA reads TGCAGCGCGCGTCCCAATAGGGGTGAAAAACTGTTTTTT.

The rearrangement links TRBV11-1 to TRBJ1-4, with 9 bases that match TRBD1. Germline CDR1 SGHAT, CDR2 FQDESV (reference sequence). Germline trimming cut 5 bases from V and 7 bases from J; bases unmatched to any gene: 5. CDR3 length: 14 amino acids. CDR3: CASSRGQGFEKLFF. The CDR3 nucleotides are TGTGCCAGCAGCAGGGGACAGGGTTTTGAAAAACTGTTTTTT. The complete variable domain, with remaining parts taken from reference TRBV11-1 and TRBJ1-4, reads EAEVAQSPRYKITEKSQAVAFWCDPISGHATLYWYRQILGQGPELLVQFQDESVVDDSQLPKDRFSAERLKGVDSTLKIQPAELGDSAMYLCASSRGQGFEKLFFGSGTQLSVL.

The chain is built from TRBV6-1 and TRBJ2-5; TRBD1 might be the D (6 bases). V gave up 10 bases and J gave up 0 bases, with 12 bases separating them. The CDR3 runs to 13 residues. CDR1 is MNHNS, CDR2 SASEGT, per germline. This CDR3 reads CATSRTDQETQYF. DNA for the CDR3: TGTGCCACCTCGCGGACAGACCAAGAGACCCAGTACTTC.

The V and J genes are TRBV28 and TRBJ2-2; 7 bases are shared with TRBD1. The trim removed 1 base at V and 5 bases at J, leaving 7 bases unmatched. The CDR3 sequence is 16 residues long. CDR1 and CDR2 (germline): MDHEN, SYDVKM. This chain's CDR3 is CASSLYNRGGTGELFF. CDR3 in DNA: TGTGCCAGCAGTTTATATAACAGGGGCGGGACCGGGGAGCTGTTTTTT.

This chain connects TRBV4-1 to TRBJ2-7; 10 bases match TRBD1. Unmatched junction bases numbered 11, after V lost 1 base and J lost 2 bases. This CDR3 has 18 amino acids. Germline loops: CDR1 MGHRA, CDR2 YSYEKL. The CDR3 nucleotides read TGCGCCAGCAGCCAAGGGATCATTCCGGGACAGGGGACCTACGAGCAGTACTTC. Translating gives CASSQGIIPGQGTYEQYF.

J is TRBJ2-3 and V is TRBV5-6; TRBD2 aligns across 8 bases. The CDR3 totals 16 residues. Losses at the gene ends were 2 bases for V and 2 bases for J; bases not matched to a gene: 7. Per the germline V gene, CDR1 is SGHDT and CDR2 is YYEEEE. The CDR3, as DNA: TGTGCCAGCAGCTTATGGGGCGGGAGGCCCACAGATACGCAGTATTTT. Protein: CASSLWGGRPTDTQYF.

Of note for this clone: At one of its ends the junction is not consistent with the germline gene, which may arise from a read error. Other DNA sequences in the sample encode the same CDR3. The V and J genes are TRBV9 and TRBJ2-1; 9 bases match TRBD2. The CDR3 loop spans 17 amino acids. The germline V gene has CDR1 SGDLS and CDR2 YYNGEE. CDR3 nucleotides: TGTGCCAGCAGCTATAGCGCAGCGGGGGGTGTCTACAATGAACAGTTCTTC. Protein sequence: CASSYSAAGGVYNEQFF. Combining the CDR3 with reference TRBV9 and TRBJ2-1 gives the whole variable domain DSGVTQTPKHLITATGQRVTLRCSPRSGDLSVYWYQQSLDQGLQFLIQYYNGEERAKGNILERFSAQQFPDLHSELNLSSLELGDSALYFCASSYSAAGGVYNEQFFGPGTRLTVL.

The rearrangement uses TRBV29-1 and TRBJ1-4, with no clear D. CDR3 size: 14 residues. Per germline, CDR1 SQVTM and CDR2 ANQGSEA. The V end lost 1 base, the J end lost 4 bases, and 10 bases lay between the germline ends. DNA for the CDR3: TGCAGCGTTGAAGGAGGGCCCTATAATGAAAAACTGTTTTTT. This codes for CSVEGGPYNEKLFF.

The V and J genes are TRBV6-4 and TRBJ1-1, with TRBD1 identical over 7 bases. The ends lost 3 bases at V and 5 bases at J; junction bases unmatched: 6. The CDR3 totals 14 residues. Per the germline V gene, CDR1 is MRHNA and CDR2 is SNTAGT. CDR3 protein: CASSEGTDRTEAFF. As DNA, the CDR3 is TGTGCCAGCAGTGAAGGGACGGACAGGACTGAAGCTTTCTTT.

This clone has a handful of counts. The chain is built from TRBV20-1 and TRBJ1-5; no firm D call. Germline lookup yields CDR1 DFQATT and CDR2 SNEGSKA (reference sequence). The ends were cut back, 1 base at V and 10 bases at J, with 8 bases in the middle. The length of the CDR3 is 11 residues. CDR3 sequence (DNA): TGCAGTGCTAGAGCAGGCCGACCCCAGCATTTT. Translation gives CSARAGRPQHF.

This clone was counted a few times. The chain carries TRBV2 and TRBJ2-2; D remains unclear. The CDR3 runs to 13 residues. The V and J ends lost 2 bases and 6 bases respectively, with 7 bases between them. Germline CDR1 SNHLY, CDR2 FYNNEI. The CDR3 nucleotides are TGTGCCAGCAGTGAAACTCTGGCCGGGGAGCTGTTTTTT. This gives the protein CASSETLAGELFF.

This sequence joins TRBV28 and TRBJ2-1; 11 nucleotides agree with TRBD2. The CDR3 has 15 amino acids. V was pared by 10 bases and J by 8 bases, with 13 bases of the junction left unmatched. Germline V gives CDR1 MDHEN, CDR2 SYDVKM. CDR3 residues: CATKDPTSGSHEQFF. The CDR3 region has the DNA TGTGCCACCAAGGACCCAACTAGCGGGAGTCATGAGCAGTTCTTC.

In its sample, this clone was seen a few times. The chain is built from TRBV11-2 and TRBJ2-2; D may be TRBD2 (5 bases). The CDR3 has 16 amino acids. V lost 3 bases and J 0 bases, leaving 11 bases between the germline ends. Germline CDR1 and CDR2: SGHAT and FQNNGV. The CDR3 coding sequence is TGTGCCAGCAGCTTTTTCCAGCGGCCGAACACCGGGGAGCTGTTTTTT. This sequence encodes CASSFFQRPNTGELFF.

The gene calls are TRBV5-6 and TRBJ2-5; 9 bases line up with TRBD1. This CDR3 contains 14 residues. Germline loops: CDR1 SGHDT, CDR2 YYEEEE. The V and J ends lost 2 bases and 4 bases, in that order; junction bases with no gene match: 3. CDR3 amino acids: CASSFGTGLETQYF. The CDR3 DNA is TGTGCCAGCAGCTTCGGGACAGGGCTAGAGACCCAGTACTTC. Filled out from reference TRBV5-6 and TRBJ2-5, the complete variable domain reads DAGVTQSPTHLIKTRGQQVTLRCSPKSGHDTVSWYQQALGQGPQFIFQYYEEEERQRGNFPDRFSGHQFPNYSSELNVNALLLGDSALYLCASSFGTGLETQYFGPGTRLLVL.

This chain uses TRBV30 with TRBJ2-7; 9 positions agree with TRBD1. V shed 3 bases, J shed 0 bases, and the junction held 12 bases outside the gene matches. There are 17 residues in the CDR3. The germline V gene has CDR1 GTSNPN and CDR2 SVGIG (reference sequence). Written as DNA, the CDR3 is TGTGCCTGGAGCCGCCCGGAGGGACAGGGACCCTCCTACGAGCAGTACTTC. Its translation: CAWSRPEGQGPSYEQYF.

The chain uses TRBV10-2 and TRBJ2-3, with TRBD2 as a possible D gene (5 bases). This CDR3 region has 15 residues. The germline V gene encodes CDR1 WSHSY and CDR2 SAAADI. V was shortened by 5 bases and J by 2 bases, with 14 bases between the two germline ends. CDR3 residues: CASSYTLDFTDTQYF. Written as DNA, the CDR3 is TGCGCCAGCAGTTATACACTAGATTTCACAGATACGCAGTATTTT.

V gene TRBV28 combines with J gene TRBJ2-7, with a tentative D call TRBD2 (6 bases). Germline V gene sequence: CDR1 MDHEN, CDR2 SYDVKM. The CDR3 consists of 12 residues. Trimming shortened V by 7 bases and J by 3 bases, and 10 bases separated the two germline ends. DNA for the CDR3: TGTGCCAGCACGAGGGAGGACTACGAGCAGTACTTC. Translating gives CASTREDYEQYF.

The V call is TRBV5-1, the J call TRBJ2-2; D might be TRBD2 (6 bases). CDR1 and CDR2 (germline): SGHRS, YFSETQ. The CDR3 has 15 residues. The V end was cut by 0 bases, the J end by 5 bases, with 11 bases between. The chain's CDR3 is CASSLVVRGTGELFF. The CDR3 bases are TGCGCCAGCAGCTTGGTAGTGCGGGGAACCGGGGAGCTGTTTTTT.

V usage is TRBV18 and J usage is TRBJ2-5; the D gene is possibly TRBD2 (6 bases). This CDR3 spans 14 amino acids. The V end was cut by 1 base, the J end by 0 bases, with 6 bases between. Germline CDR1 is KGHSH and CDR2 is LQKENI. The CDR3 nucleotides are TGTGCCAGCTCACCACGGACTAACCAAGAGACCCAGTACTTC. Translation gives CASSPRTNQETQYF.

The count of this clone is one. The chain couples TRBV29-1 to TRBJ2-3, with D tentatively TRBD1 (6 bases). The CDR3 is 12 amino acids. Looked up from germline, CDR1 is SQVTM and CDR2 is ANQGSEA. The V end lost 4 bases, the J end lost 5 bases, and 10 bases lay between the germline ends. CDR3 DNA sequence: TGCAGCGTTGTTCTCAGGGGAGATACGCAGTATTTT. Translated: CSVVLRGDTQYF.

The chain couples TRBV30 to TRBJ1-6; tentatively, D is TRBD1 (5 bases). Germline loops: CDR1 GTSNPN, CDR2 SVGIG (reference sequence). V was clipped by 2 bases and J by 2 bases, with 13 bases between them. The CDR3 consists of 16 residues. CDR3: CAWSWTSGAYNSPLHF. The CDR3, as DNA: TGTGCCTGGAGTTGGACCTCGGGGGCCTATAATTCACCCCTCCACTTT.

The chain employs TRBV29-1 and TRBJ2-2; 7 bases are shared with TRBD1. The ends lost 7 bases at V and 3 bases at J; junction bases unmatched: 2. This CDR3 contains 12 residues. Germline V gene lookup returns CDR1 SQVTM and CDR2 ANQGSEA. CDR3 nucleotide sequence: TGCAGCGCGGACAGGTACACCGGGGAGCTGTTTTTT. Its translation: CSADRYTGELFF.

The chain recombines TRBV9 with TRBJ1-4, with TRBD1 as a possible D gene (5 bases). The CDR3 extends over 15 amino acids. The V end lost 4 bases, the J end lost 4 bases, and 14 bases lay between the germline ends. CDR1 is SGDLS and CDR2 is YYNGEE in the germline V gene. This CDR3 reads CASSYHWGDNEKLFF. Written as DNA, the CDR3 is TGTGCCAGCAGCTATCATTGGGGCGATAATGAAAAACTGTTTTTT.

The chain employs TRBV12-5 and TRBJ1-1; tentatively, D is TRBD1 (6 bases). The V gene lost 1 base and the J gene lost 5 bases, with 11 bases spanning the gap. The germline V gene has CDR1 LGHNT and CDR2 FRNRAP. The CDR3 sequence is 14 residues long. The CDR3 loop is CASGLEQGGTEAFF. Written as DNA, the CDR3 is TGTGCTAGTGGTTTGGAACAGGGTGGAACTGAAGCTTTCTTT. The whole variable domain, remainder taken from reference TRBV12-5 and TRBJ1-1, is DARVTQTPRHKVTEMGQEVTMRCQPILGHNTVFWYRQTMMQGLELLAYFRNRAPLDDSGMPKDRFSAEMPDATLATLKIQPSEPRDSAVYFCASGLEQGGTEAFFGQGTRLTVV.